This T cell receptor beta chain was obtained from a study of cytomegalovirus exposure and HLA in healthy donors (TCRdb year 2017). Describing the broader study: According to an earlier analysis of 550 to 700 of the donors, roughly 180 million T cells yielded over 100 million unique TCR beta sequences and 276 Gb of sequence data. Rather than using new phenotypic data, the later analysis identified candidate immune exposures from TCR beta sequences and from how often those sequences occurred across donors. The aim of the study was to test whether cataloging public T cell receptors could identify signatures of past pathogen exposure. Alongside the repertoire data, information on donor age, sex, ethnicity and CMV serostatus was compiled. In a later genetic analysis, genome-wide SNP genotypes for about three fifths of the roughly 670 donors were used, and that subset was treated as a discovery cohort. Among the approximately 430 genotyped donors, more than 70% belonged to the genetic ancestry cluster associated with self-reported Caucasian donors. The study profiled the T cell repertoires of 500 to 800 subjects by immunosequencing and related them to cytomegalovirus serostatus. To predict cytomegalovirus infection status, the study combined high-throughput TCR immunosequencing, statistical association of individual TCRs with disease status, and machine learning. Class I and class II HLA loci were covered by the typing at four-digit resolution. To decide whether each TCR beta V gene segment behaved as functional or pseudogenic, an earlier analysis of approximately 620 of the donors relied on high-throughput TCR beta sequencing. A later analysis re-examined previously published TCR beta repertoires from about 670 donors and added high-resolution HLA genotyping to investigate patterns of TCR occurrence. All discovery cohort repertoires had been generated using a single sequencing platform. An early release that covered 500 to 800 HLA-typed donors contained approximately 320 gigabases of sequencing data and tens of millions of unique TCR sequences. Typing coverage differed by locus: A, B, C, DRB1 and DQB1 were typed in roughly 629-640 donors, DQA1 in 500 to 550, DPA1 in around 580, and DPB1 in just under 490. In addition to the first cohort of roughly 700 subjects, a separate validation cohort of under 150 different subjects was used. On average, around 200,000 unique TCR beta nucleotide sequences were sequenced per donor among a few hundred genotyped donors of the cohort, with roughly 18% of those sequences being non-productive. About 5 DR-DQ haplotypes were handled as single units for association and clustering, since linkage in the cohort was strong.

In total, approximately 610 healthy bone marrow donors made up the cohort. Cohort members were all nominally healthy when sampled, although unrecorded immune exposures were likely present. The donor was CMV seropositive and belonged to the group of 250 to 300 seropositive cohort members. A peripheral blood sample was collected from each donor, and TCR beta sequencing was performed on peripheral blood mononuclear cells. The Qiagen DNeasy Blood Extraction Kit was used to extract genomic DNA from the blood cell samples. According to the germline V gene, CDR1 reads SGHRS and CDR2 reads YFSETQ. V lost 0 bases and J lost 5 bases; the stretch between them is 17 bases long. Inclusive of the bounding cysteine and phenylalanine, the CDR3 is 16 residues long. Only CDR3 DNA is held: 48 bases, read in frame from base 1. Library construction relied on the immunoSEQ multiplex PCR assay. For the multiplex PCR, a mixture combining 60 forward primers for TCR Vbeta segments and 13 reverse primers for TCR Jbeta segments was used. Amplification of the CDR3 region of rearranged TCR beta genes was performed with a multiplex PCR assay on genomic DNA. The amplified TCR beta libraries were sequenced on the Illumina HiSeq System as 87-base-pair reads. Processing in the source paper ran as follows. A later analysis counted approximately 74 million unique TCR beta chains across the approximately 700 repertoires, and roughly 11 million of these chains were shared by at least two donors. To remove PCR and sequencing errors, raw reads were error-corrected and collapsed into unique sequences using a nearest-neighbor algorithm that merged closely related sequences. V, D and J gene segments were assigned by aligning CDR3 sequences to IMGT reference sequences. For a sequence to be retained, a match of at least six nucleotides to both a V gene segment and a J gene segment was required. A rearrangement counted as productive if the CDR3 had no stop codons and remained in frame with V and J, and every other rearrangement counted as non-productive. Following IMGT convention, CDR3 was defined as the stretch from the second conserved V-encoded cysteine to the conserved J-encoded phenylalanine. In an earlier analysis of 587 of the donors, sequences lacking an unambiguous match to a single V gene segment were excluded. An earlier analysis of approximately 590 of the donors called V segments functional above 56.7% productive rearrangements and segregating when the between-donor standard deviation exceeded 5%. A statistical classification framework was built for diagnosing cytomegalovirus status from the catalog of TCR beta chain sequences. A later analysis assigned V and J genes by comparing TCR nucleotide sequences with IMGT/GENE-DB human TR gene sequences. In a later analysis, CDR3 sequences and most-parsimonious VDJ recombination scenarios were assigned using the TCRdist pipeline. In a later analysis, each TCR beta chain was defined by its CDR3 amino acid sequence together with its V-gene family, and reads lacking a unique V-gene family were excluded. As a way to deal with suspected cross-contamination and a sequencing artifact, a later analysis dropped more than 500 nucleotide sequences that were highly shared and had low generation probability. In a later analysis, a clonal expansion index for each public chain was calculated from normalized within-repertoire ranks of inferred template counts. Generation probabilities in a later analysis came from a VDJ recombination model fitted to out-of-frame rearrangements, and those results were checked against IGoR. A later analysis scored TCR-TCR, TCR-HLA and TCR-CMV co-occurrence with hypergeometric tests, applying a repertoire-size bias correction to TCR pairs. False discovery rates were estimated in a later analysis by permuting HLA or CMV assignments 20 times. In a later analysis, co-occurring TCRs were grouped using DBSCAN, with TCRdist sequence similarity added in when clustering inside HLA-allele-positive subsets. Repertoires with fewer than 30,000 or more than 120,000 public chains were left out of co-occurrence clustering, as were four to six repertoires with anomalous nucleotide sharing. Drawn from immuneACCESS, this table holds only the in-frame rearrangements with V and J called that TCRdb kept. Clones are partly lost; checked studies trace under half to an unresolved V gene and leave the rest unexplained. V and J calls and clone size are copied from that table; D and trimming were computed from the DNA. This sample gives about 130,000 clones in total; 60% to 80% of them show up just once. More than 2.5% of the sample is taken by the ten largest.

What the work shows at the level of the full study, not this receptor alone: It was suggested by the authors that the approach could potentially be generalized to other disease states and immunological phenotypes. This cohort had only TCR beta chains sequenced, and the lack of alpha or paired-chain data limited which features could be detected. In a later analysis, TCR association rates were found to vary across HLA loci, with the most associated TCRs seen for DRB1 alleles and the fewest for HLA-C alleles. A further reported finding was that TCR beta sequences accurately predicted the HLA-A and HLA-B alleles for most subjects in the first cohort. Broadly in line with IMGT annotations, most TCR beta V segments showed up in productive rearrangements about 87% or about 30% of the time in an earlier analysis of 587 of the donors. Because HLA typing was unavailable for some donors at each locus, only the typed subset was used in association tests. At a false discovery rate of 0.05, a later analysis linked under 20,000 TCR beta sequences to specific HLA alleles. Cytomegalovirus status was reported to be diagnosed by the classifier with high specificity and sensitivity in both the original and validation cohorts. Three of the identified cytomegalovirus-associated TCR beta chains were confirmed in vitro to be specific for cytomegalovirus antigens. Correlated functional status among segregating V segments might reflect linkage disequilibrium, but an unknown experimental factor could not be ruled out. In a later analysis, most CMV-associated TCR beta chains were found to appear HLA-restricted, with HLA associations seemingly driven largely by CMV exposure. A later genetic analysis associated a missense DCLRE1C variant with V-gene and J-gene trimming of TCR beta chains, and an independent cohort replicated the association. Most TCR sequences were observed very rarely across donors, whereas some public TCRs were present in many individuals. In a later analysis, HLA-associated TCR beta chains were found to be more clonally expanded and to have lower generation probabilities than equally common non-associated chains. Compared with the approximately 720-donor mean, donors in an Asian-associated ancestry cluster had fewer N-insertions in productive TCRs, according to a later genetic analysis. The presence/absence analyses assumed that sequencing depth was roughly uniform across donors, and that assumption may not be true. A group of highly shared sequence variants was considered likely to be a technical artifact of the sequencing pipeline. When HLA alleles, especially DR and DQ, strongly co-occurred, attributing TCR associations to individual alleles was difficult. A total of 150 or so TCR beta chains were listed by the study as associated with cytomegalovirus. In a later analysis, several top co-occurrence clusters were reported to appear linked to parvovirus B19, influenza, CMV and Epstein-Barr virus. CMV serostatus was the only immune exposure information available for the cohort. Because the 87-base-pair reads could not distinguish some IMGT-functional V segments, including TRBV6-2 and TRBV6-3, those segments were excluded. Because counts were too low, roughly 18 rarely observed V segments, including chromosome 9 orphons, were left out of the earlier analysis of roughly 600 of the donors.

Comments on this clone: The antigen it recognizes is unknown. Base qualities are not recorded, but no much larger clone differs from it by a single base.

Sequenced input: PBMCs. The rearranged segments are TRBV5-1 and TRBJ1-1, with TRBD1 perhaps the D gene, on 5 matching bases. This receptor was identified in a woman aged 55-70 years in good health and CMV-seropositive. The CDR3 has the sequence CASSLEFGAKGTEAFF. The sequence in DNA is TGCGCCAGCAGCTTGGAATTTGGGGCGAAGGGGACTGAAGCTTTCTTT.